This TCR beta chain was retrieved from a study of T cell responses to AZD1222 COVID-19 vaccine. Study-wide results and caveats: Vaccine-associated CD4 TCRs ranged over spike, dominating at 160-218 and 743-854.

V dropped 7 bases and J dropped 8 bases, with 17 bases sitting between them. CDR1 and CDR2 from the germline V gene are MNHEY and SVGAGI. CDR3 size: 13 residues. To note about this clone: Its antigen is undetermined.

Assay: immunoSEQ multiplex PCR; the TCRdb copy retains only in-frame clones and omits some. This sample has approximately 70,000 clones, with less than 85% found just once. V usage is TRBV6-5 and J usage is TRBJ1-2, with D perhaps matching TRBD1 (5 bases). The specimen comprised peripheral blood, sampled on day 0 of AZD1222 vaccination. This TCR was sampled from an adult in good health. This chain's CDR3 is CASKAQGGRGYTF. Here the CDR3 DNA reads TGTGCCAGCAAGGCGCAGGGAGGTCGCGGCTACACCTTC.